These 32 T cell receptor beta chains came from one sample sequenced in a study of T cells in Graves' hyperthyroidism and ophthalmopathy (dated by TCRdb to between 2019 and 2020). Library construction relied on multiplex PCR. The instrument was an Illumina HiSeq 2000. TCR beta CDR3 regions were amplified from RNA transcripts. A first-round RT-PCR of the TCR CDR3 used the HTBI primer set with the Qiagen OneStep RT-PCR kit. TCRdb itself trimmed the public reads at Q25 with fastp, ran MiXCR and retained productive beta chains. Entries are consolidated by CDR3 protein sequence, retaining the most common genes and DNA. Counted in this sample were about 660,000 distinct CDR3 sequences; just under 45% of them appeared once. Of the sample, under 8% is held by the ten largest clones. Sequences were obtained from peripheral blood or thyroid tissue (not recorded which). These receptors all come from an adult man with Graves' disease, either hyperthyroidism or ophthalmopathy (not recorded which).

This clonotype has a count of ten or more. This CDR3 is CATLNYDRHNSPLHF. The CDR3 region has the DNA TGTGCCACCCTAAACTACGACAGACATAATTCACCCCTCCACTTT. This sequence joins TRBV10-3 and TRBJ1-6, with D perhaps matching TRBD1 (5 bases). V lost 10 bases and J lost 5, with 18 bases in between. CDR1 is ENHRY and CDR2 is SYGVKD in the germline V gene. This CDR3 region has 15 residues.

This clonotype was seen only a few times. The V gene is TRBV29-1, the J gene TRBJ1-5; 8 nucleotides line up with TRBD1. Per the germline V gene, CDR1 is SQVTM and CDR2 is ANQGSEA. The CDR3 has 13 amino acids. Trimming took 7 bases from V and 4 from J; bases not matched to a gene: 6. CDR3 residues: CSAGTGPNQPQHF. Written as DNA, the CDR3 is TGCAGCGCCGGGACAGGACCGAATCAGCCCCAGCATTTT.

This clonotype showed up just once. Sequence at one end of the junction differs from germline and may be a read error. This chain joins TRBV15 and TRBJ1-4, with 9 nucleotides matching TRBD1. CDR1 and CDR2 from the germline V gene are LNHNV and YYDKDF (reference sequence). The length of the CDR3 is 16 residues. The CDR3 coding sequence is TGTGCCAGCAGCACCGGGACAGGGTCCGCTAATGAAAAACTGTTTTTT. It codes for CASSTGTGSANEKLFF.

This clonotype was picked up a small number of times. The J gene is TRBJ2-6, the V gene TRBV12-3 or TRBV12-4; 7 bases align to TRBD1. The CDR3 extends over 17 amino acids. V was clipped by 6 bases and J by 0 bases; unmatched bases: 8. CDR3 sequence: CASRDGTEFSGANVLTF. The CDR3 nucleotides are TGTGCCAGCAGGGACGGGACAGAATTCTCTGGGGCCAACGTCCTGACTTTC.

The rearrangement joins TRBV29-1 to TRBJ1-3; the D is unclear. CDR3 size: 12 residues. V lost 0 bases to trimming and J lost 7 bases, with 7 bases between them. In germline, CDR1 is SQVTM, CDR2 ANQGSEA. DNA for the CDR3: TGCAGCGTTGAAGATGTCGCTAACACCATATATTTT. Translating gives CSVEDVANTIYF.

V is TRBV12-3 or TRBV12-4 and J is TRBJ2-5, with D maybe TRBD2 (7 bases). Trimming shortened V by 3 bases and J by 4 bases, and 21 bases separated the two germline ends. This CDR3 is built from 17 residues. DNA of the CDR3: TGTGCCAGCAGTTTGGGGGGGGCAGGACATACGGGAGAGACCCAGTACTTC. This sequence encodes CASSLGGAGHTGETQYF.

V gene TRBV7-9 combines with J gene TRBJ2-2; 8 bases align to TRBD2. Germline-derived CDR1 and CDR2 are SEHNR and FQNEAQ (reference sequence). V shed 5 bases and J 2 bases; nucleotides not matched to a gene: 7. CDR3 length equals 16 residues. CDR3 coding DNA: TGTGCCAGCAGCCCGGGGGGGACCGCTAACACCGGGGAGCTGTTTTTT. Protein sequence: CASSPGGTANTGELFF.

The CDR3 DNA is TGTGCCAGTATGGGGGGCACAGAAGCTTTCTTT. Translated, it gives CASMGGTEAFF. The chain recombines TRBV7-9 with TRBJ1-1, with D tentatively TRBD1 (6 bases). The CDR3 sequence is 11 residues long. CDR1 and CDR2 (germline): SEHNR, FQNEAQ (reference sequence). With 9 bases removed from V and 8 bases from J, the gap between germline ends came to 13 bases.

V gene TRBV24-1 combines with J gene TRBJ1-5; no clear D gene. V was cut by 6 bases and J by 6 bases, with 11 bases left in between. Germline CDR1 and CDR2: KGHDR and SFDVKD. The CDR3 covers 13 residues. The DNA for the CDR3 is TGTGCCACCAGTTTGAGGCAGCCTCAGCCCCAGCATTTT. Protein sequence: CATSLRQPQPQHF.

The sample holds many counts of this clonotype. The rearrangement joins TRBV25-1 to TRBJ1-2, with TRBD1 as a possible D gene (6 bases). Germline-derived CDR1 and CDR2 are MGHDK and SYGVNS. The CDR3 has 13 amino acids. Trimming took 3 bases from V and 6 from J, leaving 11 bases between them. CDR3 sequence reads: CASSEQGPHGYTF. CDR3 in DNA: TGTGCCAGCAGTGAGCAGGGGCCCCATGGCTACACCTTC.

The V call is TRBV2, the J call TRBJ1-6, with 8 bases that match TRBD1. This CDR3 has 15 amino acids. Germline CDR1 and CDR2: SNHLY and FYNNEI. V gave up 7 bases and J gave up 8 bases; unmatched junction bases: 10. Here the CDR3 reads CASTLRADRDSPLHF. The CDR3 DNA sequence: TGTGCCAGCACTCTTCGGGCGGACAGGGATTCACCCCTCCACTTT.

The chain uses TRBV2 and TRBJ2-5, with D unclear. Germline V gives CDR1 SNHLY, CDR2 FYNNEI. The V end lost 8 bases, the J end lost 4 bases, and 8 bases lay between the germline ends. This CDR3 region has 11 residues. CDR3 in amino acids: CASSPLETQYF. In nucleotides, the CDR3 is TGTGCCAGCTCACCATTAGAGACCCAGTACTTC.

This clonotype appeared a single time. The chain has TRBV29-1 and TRBJ1-4; 7 bases line up with TRBD1. The germline gives CDR1 SQVTM, CDR2 ANQGSEA. The CDR3 loop spans 18 amino acids. V gave up 4 bases and J gave up 0 bases; unmatched junction bases: 14. Here the CDR3 reads CSVALRDRGLATNEKLFF. In DNA form, the CDR3 reads TGCAGCGTTGCCCTCCGGGACAGAGGACTTGCAACTAATGAAAAACTGTTTTTT.

In its sample, this clonotype was seen many times. The chain combines TRBV20-1 with TRBJ1-6; 7 bases agree with TRBD1. Losses at the gene ends were 5 bases for V and 7 bases for J; bases not matched to a gene: 5. This CDR3 spans 13 amino acids. Germline assignment: CDR1 DFQATT and CDR2 SNEGSKA (reference sequence). The chain's CDR3 is CSAHRDRNSPLHF. The CDR3 DNA reads TGCAGTGCTCACCGGGACAGAAATTCACCCCTCCACTTT.

The chain combines TRBV20-1 with TRBJ1-1; D unresolved. V gave up 3 bases and J gave up 0 bases, with 11 bases separating them. The CDR3 consists of 14 residues. Germline-derived CDR1 and CDR2 are DFQATT and SNEGSKA (reference sequence). The CDR3 DNA reads TGCAGTGCTAGCATATCTGTACTGAACACTGAAGCTTTCTTT. As protein: CSASISVLNTEAFF.

This clonotype was seen only a few times. V usage is TRBV10-3 and J usage is TRBJ1-2; D possibly corresponds to TRBD1 (5 bases). Deletions cut 5 bases from V and 0 bases from J, with 13 bases between. CDR3 length equals 15 residues. CDR1 and CDR2 (germline): ENHRY, SYGVKD. In DNA form, the CDR3 reads TGTGCCATCAGTCTCGACAGCCCCTCTAACTATGGCTACACCTTC. Protein product: CAISLDSPSNYGYTF.

The chain couples TRBV9 to TRBJ1-1, with a weak D call TRBD1 (6 bases). V was trimmed by 4 bases and J by 2 bases, leaving 15 bases between them. Germline CDR1 reads SGDLS; CDR2 reads YYNGEE. The CDR3 is made up of 15 amino acids. In DNA form, the CDR3 reads TGTGCCAGCAGCACTACCGGGACAATTAACACTGAAGCTTTCTTT. Translation: CASSTTGTINTEAFF. The variable domain in full, completed from reference TRBV9 and TRBJ1-1, reads DSGVTQTPKHLITATGQRVTLRCSPRSGDLSVYWYQQSLDQGLQFLIQYYNGEERAKGNILERFSAQQFPDLHSELNLSSLELGDSALYFCASSTTGTINTEAFFGQGTRLTVV.

This chain connects TRBV24-1 to TRBJ2-2, with 7 nucleotides matching TRBD1. Germline assignment: CDR1 KGHDR and CDR2 SFDVKD. The CDR3 is 15 amino acids. Unmatched junction bases numbered 8, after V lost 3 bases and J lost 8 bases. CDR3 nucleotide sequence: TGTGCCACCAGTGATCGCTCGCAGGGGGTAGGGGAGCTGTTTTTT. Protein: CATSDRSQGVGELFF.

The gene calls are TRBV9 and TRBJ1-1; 8 bases map to TRBD1. CDR1 and CDR2 from the germline V gene are SGDLS and YYNGEE. The V gene end was trimmed by 0 bases and the J gene end by 6 bases; junction bases not matched to a gene: 7. There are 15 residues in the CDR3. Here the CDR3 reads CASSVGTGGISEAFF. CDR3 nucleotides: TGTGCCAGCAGCGTAGGAACAGGGGGAATTTCTGAAGCTTTCTTT.

The chain carries TRBV5-1 and TRBJ1-2; 9 nucleotides align to TRBD1. This CDR3 is built from 16 residues. J lost 4 bases, V lost 0 bases, and 7 bases had no gene match. Germline lookup yields CDR1 SGHRS and CDR2 YFSETQ. DNA for the CDR3: TGCGCCAGCAGCTTGGAAGGGACAGGGTCTGCCTATGGCTACACCTTC. This sequence encodes CASSLEGTGSAYGYTF.

This clonotype has more than one count but fewer than ten. The V gene is TRBV5-8, the J gene TRBJ1-3; D gene uncertain. The CDR3 consists of 15 residues. Looked up from germline, CDR1 is SGHTS and CDR2 is YDEGEE. V gave up 0 bases and J gave up 0 bases, with 7 bases separating them. CDR3: CASSLEATSGNTIYF. The CDR3 bases are TGTGCCAGCAGCTTGGAGGCCACCTCTGGAAACACCATATATTTT.

Ten or more counts support this clonotype. The chain carries TRBV7-2 and TRBJ1-4, with TRBD1 matching 7 bases. The CDR3 sequence is 15 residues long. V lost 5 bases to trimming and J lost 3 bases; unmatched junction nucleotides: 6. CDR1 and CDR2 (germline): SGHTA, FQGNSA. CDR3 nucleotide sequence: TGTGCCAGCAGCCCCCGACAGGGTGCTAATGAAAAACTGTTTTTT. Protein product: CASSPRQGANEKLFF.

The chain uses TRBV11-2 and TRBJ2-5; 11 bases align to TRBD1. Unmatched junction bases numbered 3, after V lost 5 bases and J lost 1 base. The germline V gene encodes CDR1 SGHAT and CDR2 FQNNGV. The length of the CDR3 is 15 residues. The CDR3 spells CASSAGQGAQETQYF. DNA for the CDR3: TGTGCCAGCAGCGCCGGACAGGGGGCCCAAGAGACCCAGTACTTC.

V gene TRBV7-2 combines with J gene TRBJ1-5; 9 nucleotides align to TRBD1. The trim removed 5 bases at V and 2 bases at J, leaving 10 bases unmatched. CDR1 SGHTA and CDR2 FQGNSA come from the germline V gene. This CDR3 region has 17 residues. The CDR3 DNA sequence: TGTGCCAGCAGCCCGGGACAGGGAGCCTTACGCAATCAGCCCCAGCATTTT. Translated: CASSPGQGALRNQPQHF.

This clonotype has at least ten counts. The J gene is TRBJ2-7, the V gene TRBV7-9, with TRBD2 identical over 7 bases. The germline CDR1 and CDR2 sequences are SEHNR and FQNEAQ (reference sequence). J lost 6 bases, V lost 1 base, and 0 bases had no gene match. CDR3 length: 12 residues. In DNA, the CDR3 is TGTGCCAGCAGCTTAGGGGGGGGCGAGCAGTACTTC. It translates to CASSLGGGEQYF. Looking up the rest from reference TRBV7-9 and TRBJ2-7 gives the full variable domain: DTGVSQNPRHKITKRGQNVTFRCDPISEHNRLYWYRQTLGQGPEFLTYFQNEAQLEKSRLLSDRFSAERPKGSFSTLEIQRTEQGDSAMYLCASSLGGGEQYFGPGTRLTVT.

To note about this clonotype: A clone one base away is much larger, so this may be a read error. The chain employs TRBV24-1 and TRBJ2-7; D may be TRBD2 (5 bases). V was shortened by 6 bases and J by 4 bases, with 12 bases between the two germline ends. The germline V gene encodes CDR1 KGHDR and CDR2 SFDVKD. The CDR3 is made up of 13 amino acids. The chain's CDR3 is CATSHGLPYEQYF. The CDR3 DNA is TGTGCCACCAGTCACGGACTCCCATACGAGCAGTACTTC.

This clonotype was seen a few times. V and J are TRBV5-6 and TRBJ1-1, with D uncertain. Germline V CDR1 and CDR2: SGHDT, YYEEEE. V lost 1 base and J lost 3, with 16 bases in between. CDR3 length: 16 amino acids. The CDR3 protein is CASSLNDRAPYTEAFF. The CDR3 DNA is TGTGCCAGCAGCTTGAACGATAGGGCACCCTACACTGAAGCTTTCTTT.

The V and J genes are TRBV9 and TRBJ1-2; D unresolved. Trimming cost V 8 bases and J 4 bases, with 12 bases left between them. The germline gives CDR1 SGDLS, CDR2 YYNGEE. The CDR3 extends over 12 amino acids. CDR3 amino acids: CASSVSVYGYTF. CDR3 in DNA: TGTGCCAGTAGTGTATCCGTCTATGGCTACACCTTC.

As regards this clonotype: A read error may account for a junction end that differs from germline. V gene TRBV7-2 combines with J gene TRBJ1-4; 11 bases match TRBD1. CDR1 SGHTA and CDR2 FQGNSA come from the germline V gene. The CDR3 runs to 16 residues. CDR3 protein: CASSSGTGGRDEKLLF. CDR3 sequence (DNA): TGTGCCAGCAGCTCCGGGACAGGGGGAAGAGATGAAAAACTGCTTTTT.

J is TRBJ1-1 and V is TRBV29-1, with D uncertain. Germline CDR1 and CDR2: SQVTM and ANQGSEA. CDR3 length: 11 amino acids. Trimming cost V 8 bases and J 0 bases, with 7 bases left between them. The CDR3 spells CSLSMNTEAFF. CDR3 sequence (DNA): TGCAGCTTGTCTATGAACACTGAAGCTTTCTTT. Based on the CDR3 plus reference TRBV29-1 and TRBJ1-1, the full variable domain is SAVISQKPSRDICQRGTSLTIQCQVDSQVTMMFWYRQQPGQSLTLIATANQGSEATYESGFVIDKFPISRPNLTFSTLTVSNMSPEDSSIYLCSLSMNTEAFFGQGTRLTVV.

The rearrangement joins TRBV6-1 to TRBJ2-5, with a possible D match to TRBD2 (5 bases). The CDR3 covers 12 residues. Trimming pared 5 bases from V and 7 bases from J, leaving 11 bases between. Looked up from germline, CDR1 is MNHNS and CDR2 is SASEGT. This chain's CDR3 is CASSLGERTQYF. The CDR3 nucleotides are TGTGCCAGCAGTCTGGGAGAGCGGACCCAGTACTTC.

The chain links TRBV10-3 to TRBJ1-2; 8 nucleotides match TRBD1. Germline CDR1 and CDR2: ENHRY and SYGVKD. Germline trimming cut 5 bases from V and 2 bases from J; bases unmatched to any gene: 7. This CDR3 spans 15 amino acids. CDR3 DNA sequence: TGTGCCATCAGTTTGGCCGCAGGGGGCAACTATGGCTACACCTTC. This sequence encodes CAISLAAGGNYGYTF.